This T cell receptor beta chain was obtained from a study of T-cell memory formation after mild COVID-19. This clonotype was observed a few times. Antigen specificity is unknown. Study-wide results and limits: Clones that contracted clustered mainly in CM and EM if CD4+ and in EMRA if CD8+.

TCRdb used MiXCR to reprocess the 5' RACE reads, holding one entry per CDR3 protein. Of under 350,000 distinct CDR3 sequences listed, around 15% were seen once; the top ten hold approximately 23%. The source of this sequence is a young man who had mild COVID-19 (a few samples of this study predate the infection). Cell type and time point are not known. Sequencing was carried out using PBMCs or a T cell subset sorted from them (not recorded which).

In DNA, the CDR3 is TGTGCCAGCAGTTTCCGAAACCCGGGACCCAGGTACCAAGAGACCCAGTACTTC. It specifies CASSFRNPGPRYQETQYF. The chain recombines TRBV6-2 or TRBV6-3 with TRBJ2-5; TRBD1 or TRBD2 may be the D gene (5 bases each). Trimming shortened V by 4 bases and J by 0 bases, and 21 bases separated the two germline ends. The V gene's germline CDR1 is MNHEY and CDR2 SVGEGT. The CDR3 runs to 18 residues.